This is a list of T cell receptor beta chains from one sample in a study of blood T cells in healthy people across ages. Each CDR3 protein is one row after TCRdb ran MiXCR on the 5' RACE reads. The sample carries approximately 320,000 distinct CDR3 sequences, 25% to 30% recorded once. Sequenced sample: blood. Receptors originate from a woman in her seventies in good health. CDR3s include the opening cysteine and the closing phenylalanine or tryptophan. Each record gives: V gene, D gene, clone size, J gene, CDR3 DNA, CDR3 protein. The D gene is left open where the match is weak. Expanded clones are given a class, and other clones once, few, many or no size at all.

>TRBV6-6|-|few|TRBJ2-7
TGTGCCAGCAGTTACGGACGCCCAGCCTACGAGCAGTACTTC
CASSYGRPAYEQYF
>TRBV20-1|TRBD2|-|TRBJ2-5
TGCAGTGCTACGGGTCGCGTGTCGGGAGGGGGAGAGACCCGGTACTTC
CSATGRVSGGGETRYF
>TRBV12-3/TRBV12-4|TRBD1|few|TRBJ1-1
TGTGCCAGCAGTTTAACAGGGGCCCTTCGGGCTTTCTTT
CASSLTGALRAFF
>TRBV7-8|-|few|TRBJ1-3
TGTGCCAGCAGCTTAAGGGGGACTGGAAACACCATATATTTT
CASSLRGTGNTIYF
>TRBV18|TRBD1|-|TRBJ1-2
TGTGCCAGCTCTCCAGGGGGGACGGAATATGGCTACACCTTC
CASSPGGTEYGYTF
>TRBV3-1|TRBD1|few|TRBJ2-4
TGTGCCAGCAGCCAAGATGAGGGGACAGTTCCTTCCTTC
CASSQDEGTVPSF
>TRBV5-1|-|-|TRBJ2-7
TGCGCCAGCAGCTTGGGGCCCAATACAGTTATAGGAACCTACGAGCAGTACTTC
CASSLGPNTVIGTYEQYF
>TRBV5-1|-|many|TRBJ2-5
TGCGCCAGCAGCTTGGGGTTCGGGGAGACCCAGTACTTC
CASSLGFGETQYF
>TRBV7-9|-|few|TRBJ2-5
TGTGCCAGCAGCCTGTGGTCGGAATTTGGAGCCGGAGGAGAGACCCAGTACTTC
CASSLWSEFGAGGETQYF
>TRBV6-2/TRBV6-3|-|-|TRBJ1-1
TGTGCCAGCAGTTACCGAGCTATGAACACTGAAGCTTTCTTT
CASSYRAMNTEAFF
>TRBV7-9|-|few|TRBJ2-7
TGTGCCAGCAGCTCAACCCGGGACGGGTACTACGAGCAGTACTTC
CASSSTRDGYYEQYF
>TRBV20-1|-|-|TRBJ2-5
TGCAGTGCTAGTATCCGGGAAGAGACCCAGTACTTC
CSASIREETQYF
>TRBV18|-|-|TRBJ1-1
TGTGCCAGCTCACCACAACCAGGGGCAAATGAAGCTTTCTTT
CASSPQPGANEAFF
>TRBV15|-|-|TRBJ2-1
TGTGCCACCAGCAGACGGGGGGCGGGTTACAATGAGCAGTTCTTC
CATSRRGAGYNEQFF
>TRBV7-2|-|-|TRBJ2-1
TGTGCCAGCAGCTTAGTGGGGGGATCATTCGATGAGCAGTTCTTC
CASSLVGGSFDEQFF
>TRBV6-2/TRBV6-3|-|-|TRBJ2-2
TGTGCCAGCAGTTACTCGACCTCCGGGGAGCTGTTTTTT
CASSYSTSGELFF
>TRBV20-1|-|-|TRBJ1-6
TGCAGTGCTACACCCGACAGTAATGGAAATTCACCCCTCCACTTT
CSATPDSNGNSPLHF
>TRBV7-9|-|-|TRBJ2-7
TGTGCCAGCAGCCCCCTTGGTAGCGGAGGCTACGAGCAGTACTTC
CASSPLGSGGYEQYF
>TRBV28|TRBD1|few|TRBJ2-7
TGTGCCAGCCTCCCAGGGGGCAGATCCTACGAGCAGTACTTC
CASLPGGRSYEQYF
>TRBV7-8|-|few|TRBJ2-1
TGTGCCAGCAGCTTAAATGGCTGCCCGACGGCTGAGCAGTTCTTC
CASSLNGCPTAEQFF
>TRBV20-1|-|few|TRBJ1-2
TGCAGTGCTAGCGATGGACAGAACTATGGCTACACCTTC
CSASDGQNYGYTF
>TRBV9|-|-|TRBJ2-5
TGTGCCAGCAGCGTAGAGATTCAAGAGACCCAGTACTTC
CASSVEIQETQYF
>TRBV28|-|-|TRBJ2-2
TGTGCCAGCACCGATCGAACAGCTAACACCGGGGAGCTGTTTTTT
CASTDRTANTGELFF
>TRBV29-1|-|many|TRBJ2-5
TGCAGCGTTGAAGATAGCTTTACAGTTTCGGAGACCCAGTACTTC
CSVEDSFTVSETQYF
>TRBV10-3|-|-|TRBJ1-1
TGTGCCATCAGTGTGAGGGCAGCCCAAACCTCTGAAGCTTTCTTT
CAISVRAAQTSEAFF
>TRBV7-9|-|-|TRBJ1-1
TGTGCCAGCAGCGCGCGTAGGGGGATCATGAACACTGAAGCTTTCTTT
CASSARRGIMNTEAFF
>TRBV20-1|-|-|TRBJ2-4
TGCAGTGCCCAGGAGAACATTCAGTACTTC
CSAQENIQYF
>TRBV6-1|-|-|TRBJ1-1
TGTTCCAGCAGTGATTTGGGAGTCGGTGAAGCTCTCTTT
CSSSDLGVGEALF
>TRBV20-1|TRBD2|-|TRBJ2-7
TGCAGTGCTAGAGAGCCTAGCGGGAGTCGCGAGCAGTACTTC
CSAREPSGSREQYF
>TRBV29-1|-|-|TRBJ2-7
TGCAGCGCAGGACAGCAACTATCCTACGAGCAGTACTTC
CSAGQQLSYEQYF
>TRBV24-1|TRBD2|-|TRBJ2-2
TGTGCCACCAGTGACCCAGGGACTAGCTCCGGGGAGCTGTTTTTT
CATSDPGTSSGELFF
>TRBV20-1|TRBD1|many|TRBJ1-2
TGCAGTGCTTCAACAGGGGGGGACGGCTACACCTTC
CSASTGGDGYTF
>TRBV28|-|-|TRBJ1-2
TGTGCCAGCAGTTTAGAAGAGGTGGGGGGCTACACCTTC
CASSLEEVGGYTF
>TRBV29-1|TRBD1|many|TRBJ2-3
TGCAGCTCCTTGGACAGGGGGGGAGATACGCAGTATTTT
CSSLDRGGDTQYF
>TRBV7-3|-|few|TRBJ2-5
TGTGCCAGCAGCCAAAGCGGTCTAGGGACCCAGTACTTC
CASSQSGLGTQYF
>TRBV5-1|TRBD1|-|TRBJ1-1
TGCGCCAGCAGCTTCACCGACAGGGGAAGTACTGAAGCTTTCTTT
CASSFTDRGSTEAFF
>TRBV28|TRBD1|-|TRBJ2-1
TGTGCCAGCAGCCTCCCCGGGACAGGGGTCGATGAGCAGTTCTTC
CASSLPGTGVDEQFF
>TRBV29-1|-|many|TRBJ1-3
TGCAGCGGGTCCCACAGTCCGGAGGGAAACACCATATATTTT
CSGSHSPEGNTIYF
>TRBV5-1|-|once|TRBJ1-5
TGCGCCAGCAGCTTGGAAGGAGATCGGCCCCAGCATTTT
CASSLEGDRPQHF
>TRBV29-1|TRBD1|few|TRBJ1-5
TGCAGCGTTGCTGTTGGGACAGTTAGCAATCAGCCCCAGCATTTT
CSVAVGTVSNQPQHF